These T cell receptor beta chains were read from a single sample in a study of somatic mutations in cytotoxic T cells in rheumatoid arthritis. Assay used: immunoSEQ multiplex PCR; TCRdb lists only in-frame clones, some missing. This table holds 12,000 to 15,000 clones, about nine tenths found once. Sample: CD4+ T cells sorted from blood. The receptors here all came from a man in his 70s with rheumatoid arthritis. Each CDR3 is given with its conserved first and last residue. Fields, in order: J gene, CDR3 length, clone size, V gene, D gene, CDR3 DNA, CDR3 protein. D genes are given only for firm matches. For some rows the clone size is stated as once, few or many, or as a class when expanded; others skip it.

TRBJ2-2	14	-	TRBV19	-	TGTGCCAGTATGGGACTCGCTAACACCGGGGAGCTGTTTTTT	CASMGLANTGELFF
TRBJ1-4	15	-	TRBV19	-	TGTGCCGGTACCGGACACTCTACAAGGGGTGAAAAACTGTTTTTT	CAGTGHSTRGEKLFF
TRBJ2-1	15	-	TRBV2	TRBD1	TGTGCCAGCAGTGTCTTGGGACAGGAAAACAATGAGCAGTTCTTC	CASSVLGQENNEQFF
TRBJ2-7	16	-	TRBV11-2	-	TGTGCCAGCAGCCTCCCCGGCGGGCGTGTTCCTTACGAGCAGTACTTC	CASSLPGGRVPYEQYF
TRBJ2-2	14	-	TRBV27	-	TGTGCCAGCAGTTTTACTAGAATCGGAGGGGAGCTGTTTTTT	CASSFTRIGGELFF
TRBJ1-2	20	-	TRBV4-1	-	TGCGCCAGCAGCCGAAGAATGCAGGCTCCCTTAATCTTTGCTAACTATGGCTACACCTTC	CASSRRMQAPLIFANYGYTF
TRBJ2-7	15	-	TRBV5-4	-	TGTGCCAGCAGCGGGGGGATGGGGAACTCCTACGAGCAGTACTTC	CASSGGMGNSYEQYF
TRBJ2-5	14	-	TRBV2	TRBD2	TGTGCCAGCAGGGGACTAGCCTCGGCGGAGACCCAGTACTTC	CASRGLASAETQYF
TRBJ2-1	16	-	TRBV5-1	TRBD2	TGCGCCAGCAGCTTGGTCGGTAGCGGGAGAAAGAATGAGCAGTTCTTC	CASSLVGSGRKNEQFF
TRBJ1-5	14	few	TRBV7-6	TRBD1	TGTGCCAGCAGCACGGGACAGGGGGGACAGCCCCAGCATTTT	CASSTGQGGQPQHF
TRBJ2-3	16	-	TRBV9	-	TGTGCCAGCAGCCTCCGGGGGGCTCTTGAGGCAGATACGCAGTATTTT	CASSLRGALEADTQYF
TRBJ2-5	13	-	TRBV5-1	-	TGCGCCAGCAGTCCCCAAGCCCAAGAGACCCAGTACTTC	CASSPQAQETQYF
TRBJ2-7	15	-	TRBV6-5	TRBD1	TGTGCCAGCAGACCCACCGGGACAGGGGGCTCCGAGCAGTACTTC	CASRPTGTGGSEQYF
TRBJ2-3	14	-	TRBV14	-	TGTGCCAGCAGCCAAGACAGAGGATCCGATACGCAGTATTTT	CASSQDRGSDTQYF
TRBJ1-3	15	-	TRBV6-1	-	TGTGCCAGCAGTGAGGGGGCCCGCTCTGGAAACACCATATATTTT	CASSEGARSGNTIYF
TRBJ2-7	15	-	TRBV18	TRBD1	TGTGCCAGCTCACCGCCCGGACAGGGAGGTTTGGGGGTGTACTTC	CASSPPGQGGLGVYF
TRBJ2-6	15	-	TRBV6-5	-	TGTGCCAGCAGTTTCCAGCGCTCTGGGGCCAACGTCCTGACTTTC	CASSFQRSGANVLTF
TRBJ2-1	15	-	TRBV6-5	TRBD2	TGTGCCAGCAGTTACCGTCGGGAGCGGGGCAATGAGCAGTTCTTC	CASSYRRERGNEQFF
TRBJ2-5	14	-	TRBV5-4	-	TGTGCCAGCAGCCCCGACAGCAGACAAGAGACCCAGTACTTC	CASSPDSRQETQYF
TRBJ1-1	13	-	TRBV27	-	TGTGCCAGCAGTCTATTACAGGACACTGAAGCTTTCTTT	CASSLLQDTEAFF
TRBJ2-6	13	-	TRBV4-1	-	TGCGCCAGCAGCCTGTTAGGGGCCAACGTCCTGACTTTC	CASSLLGANVLTF
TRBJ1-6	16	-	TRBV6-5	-	TGTGCCAGCAGTTACTCGACGGGGTGGGTCAATTCACCCCTCCACTTT	CASSYSTGWVNSPLHF
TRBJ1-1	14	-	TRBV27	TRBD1	TGTGCCAGCACCGCCACCGGGACAGCGGCTGAAGCTTTCTTT	CASTATGTAAEAFF
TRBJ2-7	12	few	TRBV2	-	TGTGCCAGCAGGGGCGACTCCTACGAGCAGTACTTC	CASRGDSYEQYF
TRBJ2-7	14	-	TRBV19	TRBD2	TGTGCCAGTAAGGTTGGCGGGAGGGGCTACGAGCAGTACTTC	CASKVGGRGYEQYF
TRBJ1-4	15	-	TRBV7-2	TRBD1	TGTGCCAGCAGCTTTAGACGACAGGGAGGCGAAAAACTGTTTTTT	CASSFRRQGGEKLFF
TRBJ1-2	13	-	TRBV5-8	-	TGTGCCAGCAGCTTCACTGAAGTCTACGGCTACACCTTC	CASSFTEVYGYTF
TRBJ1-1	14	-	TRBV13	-	TGTGCCAGCAGCCAGAGCCGAAACAGGCTGGAAGCTTTCTTT	CASSQSRNRLEAFF
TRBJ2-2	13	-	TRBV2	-	TGTGCCAGCAGCCTGGACTACACCGGGGAGCTGTTTTTT	CASSLDYTGELFF
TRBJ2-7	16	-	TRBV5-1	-	TGCGCCAGCAGCCCCGGGCCGGGAGAAACTGCCTACGAGCAGTACTTC	CASSPGPGETAYEQYF
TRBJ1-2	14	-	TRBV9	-	TGTGCCAGCAGCAAACGCCGGGTGGCCTATGGCTACACCTTC	CASSKRRVAYGYTF
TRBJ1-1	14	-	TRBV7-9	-	TGTGCCAGCAGCAAAGGGAGGTTGGACACTGAAGCTTTCTTT	CASSKGRLDTEAFF
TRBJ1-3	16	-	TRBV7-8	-	TGTGCCAGCAGCGATATAAACAGGGTATCCGGAAACACCATATATTTT	CASSDINRVSGNTIYF
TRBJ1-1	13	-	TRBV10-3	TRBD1	TGTGCCACCGCGACAGGGGGCTCCACTGAAGCTTTCTTT	CATATGGSTEAFF
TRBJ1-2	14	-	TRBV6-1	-	TGTGCCAGCAATATGGGGGGGGCTGGCTATGGCTACACCTTC	CASNMGGAGYGYTF
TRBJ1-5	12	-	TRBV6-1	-	TGTGCCAGCAACGGAGTAGATCAGCCCCAGCATTTT	CASNGVDQPQHF
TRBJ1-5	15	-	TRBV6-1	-	TGTGCCAGCAGTGAAAGTGCAGGGGGCAATCAGCCCCAGCATTTT	CASSESAGGNQPQHF
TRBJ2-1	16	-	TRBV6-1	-	TGTGCCAGCAGTGCCCCCGGGACCCCAGGAGGGAATGAGCAGTTCTTC	CASSAPGTPGGNEQFF
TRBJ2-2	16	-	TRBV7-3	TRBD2	TGTGCCAGCAGCTACGGACTAGCGGGATATAACGGGGAGCTGTTTTTT	CASSYGLAGYNGELFF
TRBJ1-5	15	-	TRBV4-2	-	TGTGCCAGCAGCCAATGGGGGCAGGGAAATCAGCCCCAGCATTTT	CASSQWGQGNQPQHF
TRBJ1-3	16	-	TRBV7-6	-	TGTGCCAGCAGCTTTGACACCATGCACTCTGGAAACACCATATATTTT	CASSFDTMHSGNTIYF
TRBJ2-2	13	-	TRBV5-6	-	TGTGCCAGCAGCTCGCGTAACACCGGGGAGCTGTTTTTT	CASSSRNTGELFF
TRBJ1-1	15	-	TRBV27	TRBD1	TGTGCCAGCAGTTTACGTTCCGGGACAGGAAGACAAGCTTTCTTT	CASSLRSGTGRQAFF
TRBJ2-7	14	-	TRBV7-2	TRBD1	TGTGCCAGCAGCTTACAGGGGGCGGTCTACGAGCAGTACTTC	CASSLQGAVYEQYF
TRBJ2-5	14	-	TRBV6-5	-	TGTGCCAGCAGTTACGCGGGACTCCAAGAGACCCAGTACTTC	CASSYAGLQETQYF
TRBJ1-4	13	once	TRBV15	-	TGTGCCACCAGCAGGGAACAGGGAAGGGAACTGTTTTTT	CATSREQGRELFF
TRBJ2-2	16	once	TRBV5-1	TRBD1	TGCGCCAGCAGCTTGAGAGGGGCAGGGGGCCACGGGGAGCTGTTTTTT	CASSLRGAGGHGELFF
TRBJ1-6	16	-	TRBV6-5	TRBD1	TGTGCCAGCAGTTACTCGCAGGGGGCCGGGAATTCACCCCTCCACTTT	CASSYSQGAGNSPLHF
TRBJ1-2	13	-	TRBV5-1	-	TGCGCCAGCAGCACGGGACATAACTATGGCTACACCTTC	CASSTGHNYGYTF
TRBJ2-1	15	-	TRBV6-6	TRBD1	TGTGCCAGCAGTCCACAGGGGTTTTCCTACAATGAGCAGTTCTTC	CASSPQGFSYNEQFF
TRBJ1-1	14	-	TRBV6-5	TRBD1	TGTGCCAGCAGTTACTCAGGACAGGTTACTGAAGCTTTCTTT	CASSYSGQVTEAFF
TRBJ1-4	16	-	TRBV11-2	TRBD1	TGTGCCAGCAGCGACAGGGCTGTCACAACTAATGAAAAACTGTTTTTT	CASSDRAVTTNEKLFF
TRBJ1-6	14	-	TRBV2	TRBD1	TGTGCCAGCAGTCGGGACAGGCAAAATTCACCCCTCCACTTT	CASSRDRQNSPLHF
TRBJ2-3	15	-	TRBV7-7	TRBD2	TGTGCCAGCAGCTTAAGCGGGGTTAGCACAGATACGCAGTATTTT	CASSLSGVSTDTQYF